Shown below are 24 T cell receptor beta chains from a single sample sequenced in a study of T cell changes during pregnancy in multiple sclerosis. The data were produced by immunoSEQ multiplex PCR, yet TCRdb's version contains in-frame clones alone and is incomplete. Among about 83,000 clones, approximately 91% were seen once, and the ten largest hold roughly 3.5%. Sequencing used PBMCs, obtained in the first trimester of pregnancy. The receptors shown here come from a female donor in good health, serving as a control in a pregnancy study. Some clones in this sample may be carry-over from other donors' samples.

This clone was seen just once. The CDR3 DNA follows: TGTGCCACCAGCCCAGCCCCCGGGGGGACTGGCTACACCTTC. Translation: CATSPAPGGTGYTF. This chain connects TRBV15 to TRBJ1-2, with a possible D match to TRBD1 (5 bases). V lost 5 bases and J 7 bases, leaving 17 bases between the germline ends. The V gene's germline CDR1 is LNHNV and CDR2 YYDKDF (reference sequence). There are 14 residues in the CDR3.

This chain links TRBV28 with TRBJ1-2; tentative D call: TRBD1 (5 bases). V was trimmed by 10 bases and J by 3 bases, leaving 12 bases between them. The CDR3 contains 12 residues. Germline CDR1 reads MDHEN; CDR2 reads SYDVKM. The CDR3 region is CAIHRSDYGYTF. CDR3 nucleotides: TGTGCCATCCACAGGAGCGACTATGGCTACACCTTC.

The rearrangement uses TRBV19 and TRBJ1-3; D possibly corresponds to TRBD1 (5 bases). This CDR3 spans 19 amino acids. Trimming left V 1 base short and J 0 bases short, with 19 bases between. CDR1 and CDR2 from the germline V gene are LNHDA and SQIVND (reference sequence). DNA for the CDR3: TGTGCCAGTAGTATAGCTTCGTGGGACGGAGGGACCTCTGGAAACACCATATATTTT. This translates into CASSIASWDGGTSGNTIYF.

The chain employs TRBV28 and TRBJ2-2; 9 bases map to TRBD1. The germline CDR1 and CDR2 sequences are MDHEN and SYDVKM. The ends lost 0 bases at V and 3 bases at J; junction bases unmatched: 5. The CDR3 consists of 17 residues. CDR3 sequence reads: CASSLWGGQGYTGELFF. The CDR3 DNA sequence: TGTGCCAGCAGTTTATGGGGGGGACAGGGCTACACCGGGGAGCTGTTTTTT.

The chain has TRBV19 and TRBJ2-3, with TRBD2 matching over 8 bases. Germline trimming cut 5 bases from V and 3 bases from J; bases unmatched to any gene: 7. Germline V gene data show CDR1 as LNHDA and CDR2 as SQIVND (reference sequence). This CDR3 has 15 amino acids. The CDR3 is CASSLAGRRTDTQYF. DNA of the CDR3: TGTGCCAGTAGTTTAGCGGGGAGGAGGACAGATACGCAGTATTTT. The whole variable domain, remainder taken from reference TRBV19 and TRBJ2-3, is DGGITQSPKYLFRKEGQNVTLSCEQNLNHDAMYWYRQDPGQGLRLIYYSQIVNDFQKGDIAEGYSVSREKKESFPLTVTSAQKNPTAFYLCASSLAGRRTDTQYFGPGTRLTVL.

J is TRBJ2-4 and V is TRBV20-1, with D perhaps TRBD1 (6 bases). The CDR3 totals 10 residues. V lost 4 bases and J lost 16, with 14 bases in between. Germline CDR1 DFQATT, CDR2 SNEGSKA (reference sequence). The CDR3 reads CSANRRGLYF. In DNA form, the CDR3 reads TGCAGTGCTAACCGCAGGGGTCTATACTTC.

The table lists this clone with a count of one. The rearrangement links TRBV7-9 to TRBJ1-1, with D possibly TRBD1 on 5 matching bases. This CDR3 comprises 17 residues. CDR1 SEHNR and CDR2 FQNEAQ come from the germline V gene (reference sequence). Trimming took 0 bases from V and 9 from J, leaving 23 bases between them. In DNA, the CDR3 is TGTGCCAGCAGCTTAGCGCGTTTAGGGGTCGCGTCCGACAAAGCTTTCTTT. Encoded protein: CASSLARLGVASDKAFF.

The chain uses TRBV30 and TRBJ1-6; 8 nucleotides match TRBD1. V shed 0 bases and J 10 bases; nucleotides not matched to a gene: 8. CDR3 length equals 15 residues. Germline CDR1 reads GTSNPN; CDR2 reads SVGIG (reference sequence). CDR3 residues: CAWSVKDREVSPLHF. The CDR3, as DNA: TGTGCCTGGAGTGTCAAGGACAGGGAGGTCTCACCCCTCCACTTT.

This clone was counted a single time. In DNA form, the CDR3 reads TGTGCCAGCAGTTCATATAGGGGCGGCGAGCAGTACTTC. Its protein is CASSSYRGGEQYF. The chain uses TRBV6-5 and TRBJ2-7; D is perhaps TRBD1 (5 bases). Trimming pared 4 bases from V and 6 bases from J, leaving 13 bases between. Germline CDR1 and CDR2: MNHEY and SVGAGI. This CDR3 has 13 residues.

The rearrangement joins TRBV4-3 to TRBJ2-1; D call uncertain. Trimming pared 4 bases from V and 7 bases from J, leaving 14 bases between. Germline V gene lookup returns CDR1 LGHNA and CDR2 YSLEER. CDR3 length: 14 residues. CDR3 DNA sequence: TGCGCCAGCAGCCGGGTCGCGGCCGCTAATGAGCAGTTCTTC. Amino acids: CASSRVAAANEQFF.

The chain has TRBV28 and TRBJ2-5; tentative D call: TRBD1 (5 bases). Germline V lookup: CDR1 MDHEN, CDR2 SYDVKM. V was shortened by 7 bases and J by 5 bases, with 11 bases between the two germline ends. The CDR3 totals 12 residues. CDR3 DNA: TGTGCCAGCACCCAGGGTAGGGAGACCCAGTACTTC. This encodes CASTQGRETQYF.

This rearrangement joins TRBV5-4 to TRBJ2-7, with 9 positions matching TRBD1. Germline CDR1 and CDR2: SGHNT and YYREEE (reference sequence). V gave up 5 bases and J gave up 0 bases; unmatched junction bases: 6. This CDR3 is 15 amino acids long. CDR3 amino acids: CASRWGQGRSYEQYF. The CDR3, as DNA: TGTGCCAGCAGGTGGGGACAGGGCCGCTCCTACGAGCAGTACTTC.

As DNA, the CDR3 is TGTGCCAGCAGTTTGGAGGGGTTGGGGGCCGGGGAGCTGTTTTTT. Its protein product is CASSLEGLGAGELFF. V is TRBV27 and J is TRBJ2-2; tentatively, D is TRBD2 (6 bases). V was pared by 3 bases and J by 6 bases, with 14 bases between. The germline gives CDR1 MNHEY, CDR2 SMNVEV (reference sequence). The CDR3 contains 15 residues.

The chain has TRBV12-5 and TRBJ2-3; 9 positions match TRBD2. Germline V gives CDR1 LGHNT, CDR2 FRNRAP. V lost 1 base and J lost 6; bases outside the gene matches: 11. The CDR3 has 17 amino acids. The DNA for the CDR3 is TGTGCTAGTGGTTTGGACCTAGCGGGGTGGGGACGGGATACGCAGTATTTT. It yields the protein CASGLDLAGWGRDTQYF.

The genes are TRBV27 and TRBJ2-7; 8 bases line up with TRBD1. J was trimmed by 4 bases and V by 5 bases; bases with no gene match: 7. The CDR3 extends over 14 amino acids. In germline, CDR1 is MNHEY, CDR2 SMNVEV (reference sequence). This CDR3 is CASSPQGAQYEQYF. DNA of the CDR3: TGTGCCAGCAGTCCCCAGGGGGCGCAATACGAGCAGTACTTC.

The V and J genes are TRBV9 and TRBJ2-1, with TRBD2 matching over 15 bases. Per the germline V gene, CDR1 is SGDLS and CDR2 is YYNGEE. This CDR3 is 15 amino acids long. The V and J ends lost 3 bases and 7 bases, in that order; junction bases with no gene match: 2. This CDR3 reads CASSAGLAGGNEQFF. The CDR3 DNA follows: TGTGCCAGCAGCGCGGGACTAGCGGGAGGAAATGAGCAGTTCTTC.

This chain uses TRBV28 with TRBJ2-5, with 12 bases aligning to TRBD2. Trimming cost V 4 bases and J 1 base; bases outside gene matches: 16. CDR3 size: 20 residues. Germline CDR1 and CDR2: MDHEN and SYDVKM. The CDR3 reads CASSYVRRLAGGASQETQYF. As DNA, the CDR3 is TGTGCCAGCAGTTATGTTCGCCGGCTAGCGGGGGGGGCGAGCCAAGAGACCCAGTACTTC.

Concerning this clone itself: The sample carries other DNA sequences with the same CDR3. The rearrangement uses TRBV19 and TRBJ1-1; D uncertain. Germline CDR1 and CDR2: LNHDA and SQIVND (reference sequence). With 5 bases removed from V and 1 base from J, the gap between germline ends came to 8 bases. The CDR3 is 13 residues long. The CDR3 protein is CASSATRNTEAFF. CDR3 nucleotides: TGTGCCAGTAGTGCAACCAGGAACACTGAAGCTTTCTTT.

The chain recombines TRBV28 with TRBJ1-2; 7 bases align to TRBD1. Germline V gene data show CDR1 as MDHEN and CDR2 as SYDVKM. Unmatched junction bases numbered 9, after V lost 5 bases and J lost 6 bases. The CDR3 length is 14 residues. In DNA, the CDR3 is TGTGCCAGCAGTCTGATAAGTCAGGGGGATGGCTACACCTTC. Translated: CASSLISQGDGYTF.

The V call is TRBV6-1, the J call TRBJ2-3; D is possibly TRBD1 (6 bases). The CDR3 is made up of 15 amino acids. Germline CDR1 reads MNHNS; CDR2 reads SASEGT. V was trimmed by 1 base and J by 3 bases, leaving 11 bases between them. The CDR3 DNA reads as TGTGCCAGCAGTGAAGTGGGGGCGCGGACAGATACGCAGTATTTT. Residues: CASSEVGARTDTQYF.

CDR3 bases: TGCGCCAGCAGCGTCGGAGGGAGTGACAAGCAAGAGACCCAGTACTTC. Translation: CASSVGGSDKQETQYF. The V and J genes are TRBV5-1 and TRBJ2-5, with D possibly being TRBD2 (6 bases). Trimming shortened V by 4 bases and J by 2 bases, and 18 bases separated the two germline ends. This CDR3 has 16 residues. Germline V lookup: CDR1 SGHRS, CDR2 YFSETQ.

The J gene is TRBJ1-2, the V gene TRBV5-1; D may be TRBD1 (5 bases). With 1 base removed from V and 3 bases from J, the gap between germline ends came to 13 bases. The CDR3 is 15 amino acids. The germline gives CDR1 SGHRS, CDR2 YFSETQ. CDR3 sequence: CASSLMGGADYGYTF. The CDR3 DNA sequence: TGCGCCAGCAGCTTGATGGGGGGAGCCGACTATGGCTACACCTTC.

The gene calls are TRBV10-2 and TRBJ2-7, with 12 positions matching TRBD1. Germline V CDR1 and CDR2: WSHSY, SAAADI. Trimming cost V 5 bases and J 0 bases; bases outside gene matches: 11. CDR3 length equals 18 residues. Here the CDR3 DNA reads TGCGCCAGCAGTCGGGACAGGGGGCTGTTGTCGAGCTCCTACGAGCAGTACTTC. This encodes CASSRDRGLLSSSYEQYF.

The chain links TRBV9 to TRBJ2-7, with D maybe TRBD1 (6 bases). Germline V gene sequence: CDR1 SGDLS, CDR2 YYNGEE. The CDR3 is made up of 15 amino acids. V gave up 0 bases and J gave up 3 bases, with 13 bases separating them. This CDR3 is CASSVDPGQIYEQYF. The CDR3, as DNA: TGTGCCAGCAGCGTAGACCCGGGACAAATCTACGAGCAGTACTTC.